The entry below gives a single TCR beta chain sequence along with its context. These data are taken from a study of blood T cell repertoires in COVID-19. Generated by immunoSEQ multiplex PCR, the TCRdb table keeps only in-frame clones and is missing some. Among 120,000 or so clones, roughly nine tenths were seen once, and the ten largest hold approximately 8%. This TCR was recovered from a man in his sixties or seventies who had recovered from COVID-19. Sequenced sample: peripheral blood.

The CDR3: CASSSNRGQETQYF. The DNA of the CDR3 is TGTGCCAGCAGCTCCAACAGGGGCCAAGAGACCCAGTACTTC. This chain joins TRBV5-4 and TRBJ2-5; 7 nucleotides align to TRBD1. CDR3 length: 14 residues. With V trimmed by 3 bases and J by 1 base, 3 bases remained unmatched. Germline assignment: CDR1 SGHNT and CDR2 YYREEE (reference sequence). The entire variable domain, with the rest obtained from reference TRBV5-4 and TRBJ2-5, is as follows: ETGVTQSPTHLIKTRGQQVTLRCSSQSGHNTVSWYQQALGQGPQFIFQYYREEENGRGNFPPRFSGLQFPNYSSELNVNALELDDSALYLCASSSNRGQETQYFGPGTRLLVL.